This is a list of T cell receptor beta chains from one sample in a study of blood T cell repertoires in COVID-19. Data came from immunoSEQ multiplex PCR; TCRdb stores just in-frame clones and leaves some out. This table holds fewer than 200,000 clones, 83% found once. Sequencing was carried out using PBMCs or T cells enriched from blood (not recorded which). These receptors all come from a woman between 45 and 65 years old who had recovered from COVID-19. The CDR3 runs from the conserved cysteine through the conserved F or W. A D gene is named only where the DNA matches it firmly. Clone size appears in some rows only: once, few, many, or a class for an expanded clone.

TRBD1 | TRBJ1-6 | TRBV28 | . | CASSLRQGQNSPLHF | TGTGCCAGCAGTCTTAGACAGGGTCAGAATTCACCCCTCCACTTT
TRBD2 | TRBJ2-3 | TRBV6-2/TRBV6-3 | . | CASSYSIVKGGPGESTDTQYF | TGTGCCAGCAGTTACTCGATCGTCAAGGGAGGGCCAGGTGAAAGCACAGATACGCAGTATTTT
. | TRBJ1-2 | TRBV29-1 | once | CSVVQGPNYGYTF | TGCAGCGTGGTTCAGGGGCCAAACTATGGCTACACCTTC
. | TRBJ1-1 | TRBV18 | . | CASSPDQGREAFF | TGTGCCAGCTCACCCGATCAGGGCAGGGAAGCTTTCTTT
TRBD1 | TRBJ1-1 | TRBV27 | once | CASSLTGMTEAFF | TGTGCCAGCAGTCTGACAGGGATGACTGAAGCTTTCTTT
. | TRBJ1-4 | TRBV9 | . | CASSARRAGETNEKLFF | TGTGCCAGCAGCGCACGACGGGCCGGGGAGACTAATGAAAAACTGTTTTTT
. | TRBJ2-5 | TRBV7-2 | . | CASSLAPRETQYF | TGTGCCAGCAGCTTAGCCCCTCGAGAGACCCAGTACTTC
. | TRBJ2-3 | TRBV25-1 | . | CASSEFSHSTDTQYF | TGTGCCAGCAGTGAATTCAGTCACAGCACAGATACGCAGTATTTT
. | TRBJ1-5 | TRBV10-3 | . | CAISERDTTVSNQPQHF | TGTGCCATCAGTGAGAGGGACACAACAGTGAGCAATCAGCCCCAGCATTTT
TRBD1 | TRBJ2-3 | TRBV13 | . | CASSLTGSGTDTQYF | TGTGCCAGCAGCTTGACAGGGTCGGGCACAGATACGCAGTATTTT
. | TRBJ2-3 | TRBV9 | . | CASSATTGKDTQYF | TGTGCCAGCAGCGCTACCACAGGGAAAGATACGCAGTATTTT
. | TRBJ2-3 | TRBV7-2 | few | CASSLDGGRTDTQYF | TGTGCCAGCAGCTTAGACGGGGGACGCACAGATACGCAGTATTTT
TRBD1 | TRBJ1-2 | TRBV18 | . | CASSPQGAEGYTF | TGTGCCAGCTCACCCCAGGGGGCGGAGGGCTACACCTTC
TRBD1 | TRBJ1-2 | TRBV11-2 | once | CASSYSQGAANYGYTF | TGTGCCAGCAGCTACTCACAGGGGGCGGCTAACTATGGCTACACCTTC
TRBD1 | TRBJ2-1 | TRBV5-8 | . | CASSETGWREQFF | TGTGCCAGCAGCGAGACAGGGTGGCGTGAGCAGTTCTTC
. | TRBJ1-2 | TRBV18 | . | CASSRGENVGYTF | TGTGCCAGCTCACGGGGGGAAAATGTCGGCTACACCTTC
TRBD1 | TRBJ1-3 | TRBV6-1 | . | CASSEDRGLSTIYF | TGTGCCAGCAGCGAAGACAGGGGCCTTTCCACCATATATTTT
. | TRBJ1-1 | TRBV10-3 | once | CATRAGVAMNTEAFF | TGTGCCACCCGAGCCGGGGTAGCCATGAACACTGAAGCTTTCTTT
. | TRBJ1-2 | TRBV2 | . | CASSARQYYGYTF | TGTGCCAGCAGTGCCCGACAGTACTATGGCTACACCTTC
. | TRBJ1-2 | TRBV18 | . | CASSWDTTSYGYTF | TGTGCCAGCTCATGGGACACAACCTCCTATGGCTACACCTTC
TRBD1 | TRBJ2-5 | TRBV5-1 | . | CASSSGTGHQETQYF | TGCGCCAGCAGCTCCGGGACAGGACACCAAGAGACCCAGTACTTC
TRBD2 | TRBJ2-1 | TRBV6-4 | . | CASSATSGTQFF | TGTGCCAGCAGCGCGACTAGCGGGACGCAGTTCTTC